Reported below is one TCR beta chain. Antigen unknown. Relative to the germline gene, one junction end is altered; a read error may explain this. This entry belongs to a study of blood T cells in healthy people across ages. General study findings and limits: A roughly linear fall in TCR beta diversity per million T cells was seen with increasing age.

Per germline, CDR1 SGHTA and CDR2 FQGTGA. This CDR3 has 17 amino acids. The authors ran a second PCR of roughly 6 to 12 cycles using a sample-barcoded 5' primer and a J-beta primer mix. Each of the samples gave a minimum of 3 million paired-end reads that contained CDR3. TCRdb redid the calling of the 5' RACE reads with MiXCR, one entry per CDR3 protein. The profile shows about 720,000 distinct CDR3 sequences, approximately 25% of them singletons. These records were also assigned to another study, of T cells of mothers and their children.

The receptor comes from a boy younger than 18 in good health. This chain uses TRBV7-3 with TRBJ1-4, with D possibly being TRBD1 (6 bases). Sequencing was performed on blood. This chain's CDR3 is CASSSEEGTTTNERLFF. The CDR3 bases are TGTGCCAGCAGCTCCGAAGAGGGGACAACAACTAATGAAAGACTGTTTTTT.